This T cell receptor (beta chain) was sequenced in a study of shared clonotypes between healthy human individuals. Donors, healthy HIV-negative adults, lacked recent acute infections or vaccinations. Researchers sequenced unsorted PBMC DNA using ten immunoSEQ deep assay plates. Under the authors' procedure: ImmunoSEQ output lacked quality scores and full-length reads, limiting matched filtering. Assay: immunoSEQ multiplex PCR; the TCRdb copy retains only in-frame clones and omits some. That table is the source of V, J and clone size, and D and trimming were worked out from the DNA. The sample records a few hundred thousand clones, over 60% being singletons. Study-level points and caveats: An anticipated effect of sequencing depth on clonotype sharing among donors was recognized.

This clone showed up many times. Its antigen is not identified. The CDR3 has 13 amino acids. Germline V gene sequence: CDR1 ENHRY, CDR2 SYGVKD. With 4 bases removed from V and 9 bases from J, the gap between germline ends came to 13 bases. The V and J genes are TRBV10-3 and TRBJ2-4, with D perhaps TRBD2 (6 bases). The sample consisted of PBMCs. The receptor was derived from a middle-aged woman in good health. Some clones in this sample may be carry-over from other donors' samples. CDR3 nucleotides: TGTGCCATCAGTGTGGAGGGAGACGGCATTCAGTACTTC. Encoded protein: CAISVEGDGIQYF.